The T cell receptor beta chain described here comes from a study of T cell repertoires in ileal Crohn's disease. Study observations and caveats: All patients with clonality above 26.8% had endoscopic recurrence.

The table came from immunoSEQ multiplex PCR; TCRdb's copy has only in-frame clones and leaves some out. This sample has 7,300 or so clones, with 65% to 80% found just once. The time point denotes: neoterminal ileum biopsy at postoperative endoscopy, about 6 months after surgery. Patients were adults with ileal or ileocolonic Crohn's disease needing resection. With regard to this clone: Its matching antigen is unknown.

With 4 bases clipped from V and 4 bases from J, the junction kept 12 bases outside the gene matches. The CDR3 contains 16 residues. Germline V gene sequence: CDR1 SGHDT, CDR2 YYEEEE. The TCR sequence derives from an adult with Crohn's disease. This rearrangement joins TRBV5-6 to TRBJ1-2, with 8 bases aligning to TRBD1. The sequenced sample was ileal tissue. The CDR3 nucleotides read TGTGCCAGCAGCACACTACGCAGGGGGCGAGGCTATGGCTACACCTTC. This sequence encodes CASSTLRRGRGYGYTF.